This is a list of T cell receptor beta chains from one sample in a study of blood T cell repertoires in COVID-19. Repertoires were generated with immunoSEQ multiplex PCR, while TCRdb's copy carries only in-frame clones and drops some. The table records 250,000 or so clones, 84% of them present only once. The source material was peripheral blood. These receptors all come from a man aged 55 to 70 with acute or convalescent COVID-19. CDR3s include the opening cysteine and the closing phenylalanine or tryptophan. Each record gives: J gene, V gene, D gene, clone size, CDR3 DNA, CDR3 protein. D genes are given only for firm matches. Only part of the rows carry a size: once, few, many, or a class if the clone is expanded.

TRBJ1-2 | TRBV6-6 | TRBD1 | - | TGTGCCAGCAGATTAGACAGGGACGGCTACACCTTC | CASRLDRDGYTF
TRBJ2-3 | TRBV5-5 | - | - | TGTGCCAGCAGCTTGGGCTGGGGCAGAAACACAGATACGCAGTATTTT | CASSLGWGRNTDTQYF
TRBJ1-3 | TRBV28 | TRBD1 | - | TGTGCCAGCAGTGCTATGGACAGGTACTCTGGAAACACCATATATTTT | CASSAMDRYSGNTIYF
TRBJ2-1 | TRBV4-1 | TRBD2 | - | TGCGCCAGCAGCCAAGTTACAAGCGGGAGGAGCAATGAGCAGTTCTTC | CASSQVTSGRSNEQFF
TRBJ2-7 | TRBV7-7 | - | - | TGTGCTAGCAGCTTAGCGGCGGGGGCCGAGCAGTACTTC | CASSLAAGAEQYF
TRBJ2-7 | TRBV5-6 | TRBD2 | - | TGTGCCAGCAGCTCCGGGCAGCGGGAGTACGAGCAGTACTTC | CASSSGQREYEQYF
TRBJ2-1 | TRBV5-4 | TRBD2 | - | TGTGCCAGCCAGGGGGCTAGCGGGAGTGCTAGCCATGAGCAGTTCTTC | CASQGASGSASHEQFF
TRBJ2-3 | TRBV19 | - | - | TGTGCCAGTACCAACTTGGATACGCAGTATTTT | CASTNLDTQYF
TRBJ1-1 | TRBV3-1/TRBV3-2 | - | - | TGTGCCAGCAGCCAGGCGTCGGGGGGGGGCACTGAAGCTTTCTTT | CASSQASGGGTEAFF
TRBJ1-2 | TRBV7-9 | - | - | TGTGCCAGCAGCCAGATGGGGCCATATGGCTACACCTTC | CASSQMGPYGYTF
TRBJ2-5 | TRBV6-5 | TRBD2 | once | TGTGCCACCCGGGGACTAGCGGTCCAAGAGACCCAGTACTTC | CATRGLAVQETQYF
TRBJ1-1 | TRBV13 | - | few | TGTGCCAGCAGCCTGGAAGGACAGTTCGACACTGAAGCTTTCTTT | CASSLEGQFDTEAFF
TRBJ1-3 | TRBV5-4 | - | - | TGTGCCAGCAGCTTGCTACCAGGGTGGGGAACTGGAAACACCATATATTTT | CASSLLPGWGTGNTIYF
TRBJ2-1 | TRBV28 | - | - | TGTGCCAGCAGTTTGGGGGGGCGCGATGAGCAGTTCTTC | CASSLGGRDEQFF
TRBJ2-6 | TRBV28 | - | - | TGTGCCAGCACCCCGGTGTCCTCTGGGGCCAACGTCCTGACTTTC | CASTPVSSGANVLTF
TRBJ1-3 | TRBV30 | - | - | TGTGCCTGGATGGGCAGGGGTAATTTGGACACCATATATTTT | CAWMGRGNLDTIYF
TRBJ1-1 | TRBV5-1 | TRBD1 | - | TGCGCCAGCAGCGACCGGACAGGCCACACTGAAGCTTTCTTT | CASSDRTGHTEAFF
TRBJ1-2 | TRBV7-9 | - | - | TGTGCCAGCAGCACAGGGTTCGGCTACACCTTC | CASSTGFGYTF
TRBJ2-7 | TRBV6-5 | - | - | TGTGCCAGCAGAGAGCCGGGATACTCCTACGAGCAGTACTTC | CASREPGYSYEQYF
TRBJ2-7 | TRBV4-1 | - | - | TGCGCCAGCAGCCCCCGGGTCTCGCATGAGCAGTACTTC | CASSPRVSHEQYF
TRBJ1-4 | TRBV5-5 | TRBD1 | - | TGTGCCAGCAGCCGTGACCCCGACAGGGCGCGGCCTAATGAAAAACTGTTTTTT | CASSRDPDRARPNEKLFF
TRBJ1-2 | TRBV18 | TRBD1 | - | TGTGCCAGCTCACCATTACAGTTCGGGACAGTCACTGACTATGGCTACACCTTC | CASSPLQFGTVTDYGYTF
TRBJ2-7 | TRBV20-1 | TRBD1 | - | TGCAGTGCTTACAGGGGTTACGAGCAGTACTTC | CSAYRGYEQYF
TRBJ2-1 | TRBV6-5 | TRBD2 | many | TGTGCCAGCACCCTAGCGGGGGGCTCCTACAATGAGCAGTTCTTC | CASTLAGGSYNEQFF
TRBJ2-2 | TRBV2 | TRBD1 | few | TGTGCCAGCAGGCTAGGGTCAGGGGGCACCGGGGAGCTGTTTTTT | CASRLGSGGTGELFF
TRBJ1-5 | TRBV9 | TRBD1 | few | TGTGCCAGCAGCGTAGGTAACAACAGGGGGGCCCAGCATTTT | CASSVGNNRGAQHF
TRBJ2-3 | TRBV30 | TRBD2 | - | TGTGCCTGGAGTGTATTAGCGGGGGGTCCAGATACGCAGTATTTT | CAWSVLAGGPDTQYF
TRBJ1-1 | TRBV6-5 | TRBD1 | once | TGTGCCAGCAGTTACTCGACAGGGCTCACTGAAGCTTTCTTT | CASSYSTGLTEAFF
TRBJ1-2 | TRBV2 | TRBD1 | - | TGTGCCAGCAGTACCAGGGGGCCCTATGGCTACACCTTC | CASSTRGPYGYTF
TRBJ1-2 | TRBV12-5 | - | - | TGTGCTAGTGGTTTGGTAATCGGGGATCGAGGCGGCTACACCTTC | CASGLVIGDRGGYTF
TRBJ2-5 | TRBV5-1 | TRBD1 | few | TGCGCCAGCAGCCCACCGGGACAGGGCCAAGAGACCCAGTACTTC | CASSPPGQGQETQYF
TRBJ2-3 | TRBV6-1 | TRBD2 | once | TGTGCCAGCAGTGCCCCTTGGGCTAGCGGGAGGACAGATACGCAGTATTTT | CASSAPWASGRTDTQYF
TRBJ2-1 | TRBV12-5 | - | once | TGTGCTAGTGGTTTGGGAGGGGGTGAGCAGTTCTTC | CASGLGGGEQFF
TRBJ1-2 | TRBV7-8 | - | - | TGTGCCAGCAGCTTATTCGGGACAAGGGACAACTATGGCTACACCTTC | CASSLFGTRDNYGYTF
TRBJ1-4 | TRBV28 | - | once | TGTGCCAGCAGTCACTACAGGGCAACTAATGAAAAACTGTTTTTT | CASSHYRATNEKLFF
TRBJ2-1 | TRBV7-2 | TRBD2 | few | TGTGCCAGCAGCTTAGAGGGGACTAGAGAGCAGTTCTTC | CASSLEGTREQFF
TRBJ2-7 | TRBV29-1 | - | - | TGCAGCGTTGAAGTTATAGACAGGAACGAGCAGTACTTC | CSVEVIDRNEQYF
TRBJ2-1 | TRBV6-4 | - | once | TGTGCCAGCAGTGAGCCTCGCCGGGACTTGTACAATGAGCAGTTCTTC | CASSEPRRDLYNEQFF
TRBJ2-2 | TRBV28 | - | - | TGTGCCAGCAGTTTAATCGGCACCGGGGAGCTGTTTTTT | CASSLIGTGELFF
TRBJ2-3 | TRBV11-2 | TRBD2 | - | TGTGCCAGCAGGCCGAGCGGGGGTGTAGATACGCAGTATTTT | CASRPSGGVDTQYF
TRBJ1-4 | TRBV3-1/TRBV3-2 | TRBD1 | - | TGTGCCAGCAGCTACACAGGGGGCGCGGGGGAAAAACTGTTTTTT | CASSYTGGAGEKLFF
TRBJ2-5 | TRBV28 | - | - | TGTGCCAGCAGTGTCGCCCGGATCCTTTCAGGGCGGGAGACCCAGTACTTC | CASSVARILSGRETQYF
TRBJ1-4 | TRBV5-1 | - | - | TGCGCCAGCAGCTTGGTATACAGCCCTAATGAAAAACTGTTTTTT | CASSLVYSPNEKLFF
TRBJ1-4 | TRBV4-2 | - | - | TGTGCCAGCAGCCAAGAAACGGGGGGGACGACTACTATTGCAACTAATGAAAAACTGTTTTTT | CASSQETGGTTTIATNEKLFF
TRBJ2-7 | TRBV12-3/TRBV12-4 | - | few | TGTGCCAGCAGGGCACAGGGTTACGGCGAGCAGTACTTC | CASRAQGYGEQYF
TRBJ2-2 | TRBV9 | TRBD1 | - | TGTGCCAGCAGCCTAACACAGACAGGGCGTGACACCGGGGAGCTGTTTTTT | CASSLTQTGRDTGELFF